Sequencing of this T cell receptor beta chain was carried out in a study of blood T cell repertoires in COVID-19. Here immunoSEQ multiplex PCR was the method, and the copy in TCRdb shows in-frame clones only, minus some. The repertoire consists of 400,000 to 550,000 clones, with roughly 87% occurring once and the leading ten covering roughly 1.8%. Trimming pared 6 bases from V and 0 bases from J, leaving 19 bases between. The CDR3 consists of 16 residues. Germline CDR1 SGHRS, CDR2 YFSETQ. This clonotype was sampled from a woman aged 18-35 years with acute COVID-19. The material sequenced was PBMCs or T cells enriched from blood (not recorded which). The chain uses TRBV5-1 and TRBJ2-7, with D possibly TRBD1 on 5 matching bases. CDR3 loop: CASTSGTTASSYEQYF. CDR3 bases: TGCGCCAGCACCTCTGGAACGACAGCCAGCTCCTACGAGCAGTACTTC. The complete variable domain, with remaining parts taken from reference TRBV5-1 and TRBJ2-7, reads KAGVTQTPRYLIKTRGQQVTLSCSPISGHRSVSWYQQTPGQGLQFLFEYFSETQRNKGNFPGRFSGRQFSNSRSEMNVSTLELGDSALYLCASTSGTTASSYEQYFGPGTRLTVT.